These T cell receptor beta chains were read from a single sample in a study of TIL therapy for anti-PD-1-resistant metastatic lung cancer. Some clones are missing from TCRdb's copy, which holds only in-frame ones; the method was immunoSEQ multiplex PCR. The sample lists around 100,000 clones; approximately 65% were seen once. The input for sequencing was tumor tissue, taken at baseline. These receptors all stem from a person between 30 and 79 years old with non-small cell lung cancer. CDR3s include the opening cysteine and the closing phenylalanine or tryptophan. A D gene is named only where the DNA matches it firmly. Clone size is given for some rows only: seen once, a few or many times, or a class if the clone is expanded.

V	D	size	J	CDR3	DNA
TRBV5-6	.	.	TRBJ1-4	CASSLMMGQRNEKLFF	TGTGCCAGCAGTCTGATGATGGGACAACGGAATGAAAAACTGTTTTTT
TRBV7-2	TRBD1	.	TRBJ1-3	CASSLGDRGFGNTIYF	TGTGCCAGCAGCTTGGGGGACAGAGGGTTCGGAAACACCATATATTTT
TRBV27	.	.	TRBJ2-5	CASSLFQADGQETQYF	TGTGCCAGCAGTTTATTCCAGGCGGACGGACAAGAGACCCAGTACTTC
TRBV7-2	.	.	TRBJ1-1	CASSLGTEAFF	TGTGCCAGCAGCTTAGGTACTGAAGCTTTCTTT
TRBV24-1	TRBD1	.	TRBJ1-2	CATSPGTGNGYTF	TGTGCCACCAGTCCCGGGACAGGTAATGGCTACACCTTC
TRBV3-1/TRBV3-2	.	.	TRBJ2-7	CASSPLGGRYEQYF	TGTGCCAGCAGCCCCCTAGGGGGGCGGTACGAGCAGTACTTC
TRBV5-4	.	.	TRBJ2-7	CASSFGSRSYEQYF	TGTGCCAGCAGCTTCGGGTCGCGCTCCTACGAGCAGTACTTC
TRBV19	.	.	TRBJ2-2	CASSRFGPNTGELFF	TGTGCCAGTAGTAGGTTCGGCCCGAACACCGGGGAGCTGTTTTTT
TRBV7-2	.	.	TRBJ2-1	CASSLARLTHEQFF	TGTGCCAGCAGCTTAGCGAGGCTCACCCATGAGCAGTTCTTC
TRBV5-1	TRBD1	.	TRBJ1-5	CASSLGQGYQPQHF	TGCGCCAGCAGCCTGGGACAGGGTTATCAGCCCCAGCATTTT
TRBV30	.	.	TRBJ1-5	CAWKGGNQPQHF	TGTGCCTGGAAAGGGGGCAATCAGCCCCAGCATTTT
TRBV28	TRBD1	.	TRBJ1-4	CASSRTGGGEKLFF	TGTGCCAGCAGCCGGACAGGGGGCGGGGAAAAACTGTTTTTT
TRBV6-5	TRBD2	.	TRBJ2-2	CASRSGTSAGELFF	TGTGCCAGCAGGTCCGGGACTAGCGCCGGGGAGCTGTTTTTT
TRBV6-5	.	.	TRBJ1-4	CASRGFASEKLFF	TGTGCCAGCAGGGGATTCGCGAGTGAAAAACTGTTTTTT
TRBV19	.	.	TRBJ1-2	CASTTWTGASGYTF	TGTGCCAGTACCACGTGGACGGGTGCAAGCGGCTACACCTTC
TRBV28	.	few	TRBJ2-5	CASSLGETQYF	TGTGCCAGCAGTTTAGGGGAGACCCAGTACTTC
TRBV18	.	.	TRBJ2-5	CASSPVRVETQYF	TGTGCCAGCTCACCTGTTCGGGTAGAGACCCAGTACTTC
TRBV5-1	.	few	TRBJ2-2	CASKSQGSAGELFF	TGCGCCAGCAAAAGTCAGGGGAGCGCCGGGGAGCTGTTTTTT
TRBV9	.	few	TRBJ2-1	CASSVARGRGNEQFF	TGTGCCAGCAGCGTAGCTCGGGGCAGGGGCAATGAGCAGTTCTTC
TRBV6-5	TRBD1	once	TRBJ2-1	CASSYTSNRGNEQFF	TGTGCCAGCAGTTACACCTCGAACAGGGGGAATGAGCAGTTCTTC
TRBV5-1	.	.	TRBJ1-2	CASSLYGASADYGYTF	TGCGCCAGCAGCTTGTACGGGGCATCAGCGGACTATGGCTACACCTTC
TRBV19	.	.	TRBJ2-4	CASTSHGLGDIQYF	TGTGCCAGCACCTCTCACGGGCTCGGGGACATTCAGTACTTC
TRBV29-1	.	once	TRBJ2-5	CSVVVGTGETQYF	TGCAGCGTTGTGGTTGGGACTGGGGAGACCCAGTACTTC
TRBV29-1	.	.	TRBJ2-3	CSVEGQGFTDTQYF	TGCAGCGTTGAAGGCCAGGGGTTTACAGATACGCAGTATTTT
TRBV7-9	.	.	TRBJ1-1	CASSFAENTEAFF	TGTGCCAGCAGCTTCGCAGAGAACACTGAAGCTTTCTTT
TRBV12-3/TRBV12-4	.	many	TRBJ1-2	CASSPGHDYGYTF	TGTGCCAGCAGTCCGGGACACGACTATGGCTACACCTTC
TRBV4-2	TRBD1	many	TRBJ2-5	CASSLSSGTGTTQYF	TGTGCCAGCAGCCTATCTTCCGGGACAGGGACCACCCAGTACTTC
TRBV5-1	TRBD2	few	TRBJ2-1	CASSVGGNEQFF	TGCGCCAGCAGCGTGGGAGGGAATGAGCAGTTCTTC
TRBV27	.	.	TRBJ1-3	CASSYNRDSGNTIYF	TGTGCCAGCAGTTATAACAGGGATTCTGGAAACACCATATATTTT